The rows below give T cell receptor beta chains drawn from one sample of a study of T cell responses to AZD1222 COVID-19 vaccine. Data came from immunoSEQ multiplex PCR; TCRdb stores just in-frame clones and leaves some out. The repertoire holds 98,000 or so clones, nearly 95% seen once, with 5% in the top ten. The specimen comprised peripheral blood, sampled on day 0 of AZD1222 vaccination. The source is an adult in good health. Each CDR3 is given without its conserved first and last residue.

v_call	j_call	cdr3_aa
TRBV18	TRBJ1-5	ASSQTRGGYSNQPQH
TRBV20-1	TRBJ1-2	SASIGANYGYT
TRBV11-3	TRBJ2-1	ASSSRAASSYNEQF
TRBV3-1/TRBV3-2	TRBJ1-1	ASSVFTGEREAF
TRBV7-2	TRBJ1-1	ASSPSREKSDTEAF
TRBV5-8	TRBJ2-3	ASSLGSRRGDTQY
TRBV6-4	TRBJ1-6	ASRQGNDSPLH
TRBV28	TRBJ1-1	ASSQYRLTEAF
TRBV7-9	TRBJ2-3	ASSLQLSTDTQY
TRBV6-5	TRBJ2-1	ASSPGSSYNEQF
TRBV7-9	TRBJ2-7	ASSSLGEQY
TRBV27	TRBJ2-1	ASSFTSPGQGPHNEQF
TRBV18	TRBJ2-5	ASSPYPQETQY
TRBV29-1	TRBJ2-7	SVARGSLNEQY
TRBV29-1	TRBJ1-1	SVAQGNTEAF
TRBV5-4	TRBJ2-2	ASSLQGNTGELF
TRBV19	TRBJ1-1	ASSTQGAPNTEAF
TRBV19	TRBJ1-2	ASSIEAGHGYT
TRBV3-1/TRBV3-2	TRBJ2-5	ASSLGGAAGGVQETQY
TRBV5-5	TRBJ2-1	ASSSGLAVSIYEQF
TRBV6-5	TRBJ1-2	ASGGTGTENGYT
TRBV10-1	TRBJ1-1	ASRSDRGRNTEAF
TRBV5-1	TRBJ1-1	ASSSPDRMNTEAF
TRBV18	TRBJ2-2	ASSPPTTKRSTGELF
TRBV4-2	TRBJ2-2	ASSPNGDTGELF
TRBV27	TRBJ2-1	ASSTGQTKSYNEQF
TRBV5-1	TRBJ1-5	ASSLGQGDQPQH
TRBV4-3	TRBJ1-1	ASSQAISGGSEAF
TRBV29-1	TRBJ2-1	SYKPGQGNDEQF
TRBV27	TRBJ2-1	ASSGRRETYNEQF
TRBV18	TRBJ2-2	ASSPTSGGELF
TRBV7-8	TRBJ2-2	ASSLHPDRATGELF
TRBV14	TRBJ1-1	ASSRRVRGGSFEAF
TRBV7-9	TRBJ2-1	ASSPGDEQF
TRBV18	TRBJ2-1	ASSHGDYNEQF
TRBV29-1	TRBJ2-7	SVVGVGYEQY
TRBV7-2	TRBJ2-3	ASSLTSGRVSQY
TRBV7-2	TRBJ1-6	ASSFLSIPSPNSPLH